A single sample is the source of the 29 T cell receptor beta chains below, sequenced in a study of blood T cell repertoires in COVID-19. The assay was immunoSEQ multiplex PCR, and TCRdb's table has in-frame clones only and misses some. The sample yields tens of thousands of clones, approximately 80% seen once. The material sequenced was peripheral blood. These receptors originate from a human donor in a cohort sampled during active COVID-19.

This clone was counted once. The gene calls are TRBV19 and TRBJ1-2, with 7 positions matching TRBD1. Per germline, CDR1 LNHDA and CDR2 SQIVND (reference sequence). CDR3 size: 15 residues. The junction had 9 bases not matched to a gene; V was cut back by 1 base and J by 7 bases. The CDR3 nucleotides are TGTGCCAGTAGTATAGCTCCCGACAGGGTAGTTGGCTACACCTTC. Its translation: CASSIAPDRVVGYTF.

The V call is TRBV18, the J call TRBJ2-6, with a tentative D call TRBD1 (5 bases). The V end was cut by 0 bases, the J end by 0 bases, with 6 bases between. CDR1 KGHSH and CDR2 LQKENI come from the germline V gene. The CDR3 runs to 16 residues. CDR3 sequence (DNA): TGTGCCAGCTCACCACCACAGGTCTCTGGGGCCAACGTCCTGACTTTC. Translated: CASSPPQVSGANVLTF.

The chain employs TRBV29-1 and TRBJ1-1, with D unresolved. V gave up 3 bases and J gave up 3 bases, with 8 bases separating them. Germline V gene sequence: CDR1 SQVTM, CDR2 ANQGSEA. The CDR3 runs to 12 residues. The DNA of the CDR3 is TGCAGCGTTGAGGAGGGATACACTGAAGCTTTCTTT. Protein sequence: CSVEEGYTEAFF. Variable domain in full (rest from reference TRBV29-1 and TRBJ1-1): SAVISQKPSRDICQRGTSLTIQCQVDSQVTMMFWYRQQPGQSLTLIATANQGSEATYESGFVIDKFPISRPNLTFSTLTVSNMSPEDSSIYLCSVEEGYTEAFFGQGTRLTVV.

V is TRBV6-5 and J is TRBJ1-1; D uncertain. This CDR3 is built from 15 residues. V lost 5 bases and J lost 3, with 16 bases in between. Germline V gene sequence: CDR1 MNHEY, CDR2 SVGAGI. The CDR3 spells CASSPRSGKDTEAFF. The CDR3 DNA follows: TGTGCCAGCAGTCCTAGGTCGGGTAAAGACACTGAAGCTTTCTTT.

V and J are TRBV19 and TRBJ2-5, with 12 bases matching TRBD2. CDR1 and CDR2 (germline): LNHDA, SQIVND (reference sequence). The J segment lost 3 bases and the V segment lost 5 bases, leaving 4 bases of the junction unmatched. The CDR3 has 15 residues. CDR3 sequence (DNA): TGTGCCAGTAGTCACCGGACTAGCGGGGAAGAGACCCAGTACTTC. Translation: CASSHRTSGEETQYF.

This clone was seen a single time. The chain recombines TRBV7-9 with TRBJ2-7, with TRBD2 matching over 7 bases. Germline assignment: CDR1 SEHNR and CDR2 FQNEAQ (reference sequence). Trimming cost V 3 bases and J 3 bases; bases outside gene matches: 5. There are 14 residues in the CDR3. The CDR3, as DNA: TGTGCCAGCAGCTTTGGGGGACTATACTACGAGCAGTACTTC. Protein sequence: CASSFGGLYYEQYF.

The CDR3 region is CASSPGTGNTGELFF. CDR3 DNA sequence: TGTGCCAGCAGTCCCGGGACAGGGAACACCGGGGAGCTGTTTTTT. This chain joins TRBV16 and TRBJ2-2, with 8 positions matching TRBD1. The junction had 4 bases not matched to a gene; V was cut back by 6 bases and J by 1 base. This CDR3 region has 15 residues. Per germline, CDR1 KGHSY and CDR2 FQNENV.

The rearrangement links TRBV7-8 to TRBJ1-6; TRBD1 agrees at 10 bases. CDR1 and CDR2 (germline): SGHVS, FQNEAQ. V lost 1 base and J lost 8; bases outside the gene matches: 2. The CDR3 sequence is 15 residues long. CDR3 protein: CASSLGGQGYSPLHF. CDR3 DNA: TGTGCCAGCAGCTTAGGGGGACAGGGGTATTCACCCCTCCACTTT.

In this sample, this clone turned up once. This chain connects TRBV7-2 to TRBJ2-7; 9 bases fit TRBD2. The length of the CDR3 is 16 residues. V lost 0 bases and J lost 1; bases outside the gene matches: 4. The germline V gene has CDR1 SGHTA and CDR2 FQGNSA. CDR3 DNA sequence: TGTGCCAGCAGCTTAGCCCGTGCGGGAGGGTCCTACGAGCAGTACTTC. This gives the protein CASSLARAGGSYEQYF.

The V gene is TRBV27, the J gene TRBJ1-2; 8 bases are shared with TRBD1. V lost 4 bases and J lost 7; bases outside the gene matches: 5. CDR1 and CDR2 (germline): MNHEY, SMNVEV (reference sequence). The CDR3 sequence is 13 residues long. In DNA, the CDR3 is TGTGCCAGCAGTTCCAGGACAGGGTCTGGCTACACCTTC. Residues: CASSSRTGSGYTF.

J is TRBJ2-2 and V is TRBV28; the D is unclear. The CDR3 has 14 residues. Germline CDR1 and CDR2: MDHEN and SYDVKM. The V gene lost 4 bases and the J gene lost 5 bases, with 11 bases spanning the gap. The CDR3: CASSSTSITGELFF. The CDR3 DNA sequence: TGTGCCAGCAGTTCGACATCTATTACCGGGGAGCTGTTTTTT.

Only one count was recorded for this clone. The chain employs TRBV30 and TRBJ1-2; perhaps TRBD1 as D (5 bases). This CDR3 comprises 12 residues. The V end lost 0 bases, the J end lost 8 bases, and 10 bases lay between the germline ends. Germline V gene sequence: CDR1 GTSNPN, CDR2 SVGIG (reference sequence). CDR3 DNA sequence: TGTGCCTGGAGTGTACTCAGGGCGGGCTACACCTTC. It translates to CAWSVLRAGYTF.

CDR3 sequence reads: CASSRNRGGGYGYTF. DNA for the CDR3: TGTGCCAGCAGCCGAAACAGGGGAGGTGGCTATGGCTACACCTTC. The chain recombines TRBV3-1 (or the pseudogene TRBV3-2) with TRBJ1-2; 7 nucleotides match TRBD1. The CDR3 consists of 15 residues. J was trimmed by 4 bases and V by 4 bases; bases with no gene match: 9. Germline V gives CDR1 LGHDT, CDR2 YNNKEL (reference sequence).

The gene calls are TRBV10-1 and TRBJ2-1; 8 bases agree with TRBD1. Trimming at V came to 5 bases and at J to 6 bases, leaving 9 bases not matched to a gene. CDR1 and CDR2 (germline): WNHNN, SYGVQD (reference sequence). The CDR3 loop spans 15 amino acids. The DNA for the CDR3 is TGCGCCAGCAGTACCGGGACAGGTGTGTTCAATGAGCAGTTCTTC. Amino acids: CASSTGTGVFNEQFF.

V gene TRBV6-5 combines with J gene TRBJ2-7; 9 nucleotides line up with TRBD1. The junction had 1 base not matched to a gene; V was cut back by 10 bases and J by 3 bases. CDR1 and CDR2 (germline): MNHEY, SVGAGI. CDR3 size: 11 residues. The chain's CDR3 is CATTGGYEQYF. The DNA of the CDR3 is TGTGCCACGACAGGGGGCTACGAGCAGTACTTC.

The rearrangement uses TRBV10-2 and TRBJ2-1, with TRBD1 as a possible D gene (5 bases). V was pared by 3 bases and J by 9 bases, with 15 bases between. Germline V gene data show CDR1 as WSHSY and CDR2 as SAAADI. The CDR3 is 14 amino acids. Written as DNA, the CDR3 is TGCGCCAGCAGTGATGGGGCCCCGGTCGGTGAGCAGTTCTTC. Its protein product is CASSDGAPVGEQFF.

The V call is TRBV28, the J call TRBJ2-5; maybe TRBD2 (7 bases). The CDR3 loop spans 15 amino acids. Between the trimmed V and J ends, which lost 6 bases and 4 bases, there was a span of 18 bases. The germline V gene has CDR1 MDHEN and CDR2 SYDVKM. The CDR3 nucleotides are TGTGCCAGCAGCCCTGGGGGGGGCCTGGGAGAGACCCAGTACTTC. Protein: CASSPGGGLGETQYF.

The CDR3 spells CASSLTGTGENIQYF. CDR3 coding DNA: TGTGCCAGCAGCCTCACCGGGACAGGGGAAAACATTCAGTACTTC. The rearrangement links TRBV7-8 to TRBJ2-4; TRBD1 matches 10 bases. The CDR3 totals 15 residues. The germline V gene encodes CDR1 SGHVS and CDR2 FQNEAQ. The junction had 6 bases not matched to a gene; V was cut back by 5 bases and J by 5 bases.

There are many counts of this clone. The genes are TRBV7-2 and TRBJ2-1; tentative D call: TRBD2 (6 bases). Germline values: CDR1 SGHTA, CDR2 FQGNSA. V was trimmed by 6 bases and J by 3 bases, leaving 15 bases between them. CDR3 length: 15 amino acids. This CDR3 is CASRSPGTLYNEQFF. Here the CDR3 DNA reads TGTGCCAGCAGGTCACCCGGGACTCTCTACAATGAGCAGTTCTTC.

This clone was detected only a few times. The chain couples TRBV5-4 to TRBJ1-4; no reliable D call. There are 14 residues in the CDR3. Germline V gene lookup returns CDR1 SGHNT and CDR2 YYREEE (reference sequence). V lost 1 base and J lost 4, with 8 bases in between. Here the CDR3 reads CASSLYGYNEKLFF. The DNA for the CDR3 is TGTGCCAGCAGCTTGTACGGGTATAATGAAAAACTGTTTTTT.

The V call is TRBV12-3 or TRBV12-4, the J call TRBJ2-2, with a tentative D call TRBD2 (5 bases). The CDR3 loop spans 13 amino acids. V was trimmed by 6 bases and J by 7 bases, leaving 12 bases between them. In nucleotides, the CDR3 is TGTGCCAGCAGCGGTCTCGAGGGCGGGGAGCTGTTTTTT. Protein: CASSGLEGGELFF.

V gene TRBV23-1 combines with J gene TRBJ1-3; D is unclear. TRBV23-1 carries the ORF label, with uncertain function. The CDR3 has 15 amino acids. Trimming cost V 2 bases and J 8 bases, with 16 bases left between them. CDR3 sequence: CASSQKETPEDTIYF. CDR3 nucleotides: TGCGCCAGCAGTCAAAAGGAGACCCCGGAGGACACCATATATTTT.

V is TRBV4-3 and J is TRBJ2-2; perhaps TRBD2 as D (5 bases). CDR1 is LGHNA, CDR2 YSLEER, per germline. CDR3 length: 13 residues. V lost 1 base, J lost 6 bases, and 6 bases lay in between. CDR3 nucleotide sequence: TGCGCCAGCAGCCAAGCGGGGTCCGGGGAGCTGTTTTTT. This sequence encodes CASSQAGSGELFF.

The gene calls are TRBV10-3 and TRBJ2-3; possible D gene TRBD2, 6 bases. Germline values: CDR1 ENHRY, CDR2 SYGVKD. Trimming shortened V by 6 bases and J by 0 bases, and 13 bases separated the two germline ends. The CDR3 spans 15 residues. CDR3 loop: CAISSRAGSTDTQYF. The DNA for the CDR3 is TGTGCCATCAGCAGTCGGGCGGGAAGCACAGATACGCAGTATTTT.

This chain joins TRBV6-2 or TRBV6-3 and TRBJ2-3; TRBD2 matches at 14 bases. The V gene's germline CDR1 is MNHEY and CDR2 SVGEGT. The CDR3 is 16 residues long. V was pared by 6 bases and J by 5 bases, with 7 bases of the junction left unmatched. CDR3 coding DNA: TGTGCCAGCAGCCCCAAGACTAGCGGGAGGGGAGATACGCAGTATTTT. Amino acid sequence: CASSPKTSGRGDTQYF.

J is TRBJ2-2 and V is TRBV14, with 7 bases fitting TRBD2. V lost 3 bases, J lost 4 bases, and 5 bases stayed unmatched. CDR1 is SGHDN, CDR2 FVKESK, per germline. CDR3 size: 15 residues. CDR3 nucleotide sequence: TGTGCCAGCAGCCAGGCCAGCGGGATCACCGGGGAGCTGTTTTTT. This encodes CASSQASGITGELFF.

The CDR3 region is CSADRGVLETQYF. The CDR3 bases are TGCAGCGCGGACAGGGGGGTTTTGGAGACCCAGTACTTC. The chain has TRBV29-1 and TRBJ2-5, with 10 bases lining up with TRBD1. With V trimmed by 7 bases and J by 5 bases, 7 bases remained unmatched. Germline lookup yields CDR1 SQVTM and CDR2 ANQGSEA. The CDR3 is 13 amino acids.

This clone showed up just a few times. The chain is built from TRBV30 and TRBJ1-2; D possibly corresponds to TRBD1 (5 bases). The CDR3 consists of 11 residues. In germline, CDR1 is GTSNPN, CDR2 SVGIG (reference sequence). The ends were cut back, 8 bases at V and 4 bases at J, with 11 bases in the middle. CDR3 nucleotide sequence: TGTGCCATTGCGGGGGGCTATGGCTACACCTTC. Translating gives CAIAGGYGYTF.

This rearrangement joins TRBV2 to TRBJ2-7; D is possibly TRBD1 (8 bases). The CDR3 loop spans 15 amino acids. Trimming cost V 5 bases and J 4 bases, with 18 bases left between them. CDR1 is SNHLY and CDR2 is FYNNEI in the germline V gene. CDR3 amino acids: CASSSEGQGGYEQYF. CDR3 coding DNA: TGTGCCAGCAGTTCAGAAGGACAGGGAGGGTACGAGCAGTACTTC.